This TCR beta chain is from a study of blood T cell repertoires in COVID-19. For the study at large: COVID-19 samples, acute and convalescent, were from the United States, Italy and Spain. From T cells, B-cell-depleted T cells, or PBMCs came the material, which was cDNA or gDNA.

Original handling: Reference gene primer amplification gave nucleated cell count estimates. Sequenced by immunoSEQ multiplex PCR; TCRdb stores in-frame clones only, minus some. The DNA gave D and trimming, while V, J and clone size come from that table. The data show around 300,000 clones, almost 85% seen once. The V and J ends lost 8 bases and 8 bases, in that order; junction bases with no gene match: 14. The CDR3 length is 15 residues. Germline loops: CDR1 LNHDA, CDR2 SQIVND (reference sequence). Material for sequencing was peripheral blood. The chain carries TRBV19 and TRBJ1-4, with 7 positions matching TRBD1. The sequence came from a human donor in a cohort sampled during active COVID-19. For the CDR3, the DNA is TGTGCCAGTTCCAAAACAGGGGATCGCGGGGAAAAACTGTTTTTT. It translates to CASSKTGDRGEKLFF. The whole variable domain, remainder taken from reference TRBV19 and TRBJ1-4, is DGGITQSPKYLFRKEGQNVTLSCEQNLNHDAMYWYRQDPGQGLRLIYYSQIVNDFQKGDIAEGYSVSREKKESFPLTVTSAQKNPTAFYLCASSKTGDRGEKLFFGSGTQLSVL.